One sample yielded the 15 T cell receptor beta chains listed below, sequenced in a study of blood T cell repertoires in COVID-19. The table came from immunoSEQ multiplex PCR; TCRdb's copy has only in-frame clones and leaves some out. The sample lists roughly 180,000 clones; nearly 80% were seen once. Sequencing input: PBMCs or T cells enriched from blood (not recorded which). These receptors originate from a man aged 60 to 75 who had been exposed to COVID-19.

The V and J genes are TRBV4-3 and TRBJ2-1, with 7 bases that match TRBD1. CDR3 size: 13 residues. The J segment lost 7 bases and the V segment lost 2 bases, leaving 2 bases of the junction unmatched. Germline V gene data show CDR1 as LGHNA and CDR2 as YSLEER. The CDR3: CASSQHRGNEQFF. For the CDR3, the DNA is TGCGCCAGCAGCCAACACAGGGGTAATGAGCAGTTCTTC.

The V and J genes are TRBV20-1 and TRBJ2-5; D remains ambiguous. The CDR3 covers 10 residues. The V and J ends lost 6 bases and 1 base respectively, with 3 bases between them. Germline CDR1 DFQATT, CDR2 SNEGSKA (reference sequence). The CDR3 sequence: CSASQETQYF. CDR3 nucleotides: TGCAGTGCCAGCCAAGAGACCCAGTACTTC.

The chain couples TRBV30 to TRBJ1-1; D is possibly TRBD1 (6 bases). V was trimmed by 6 bases and J by 0 bases, leaving 11 bases between them. Per germline, CDR1 GTSNPN and CDR2 SVGIG (reference sequence). The CDR3 is 13 amino acids. The CDR3 DNA sequence: TGTGCCTGCCAGGGGAGGGTGAACACTGAAGCTTTCTTT. Residues: CACQGRVNTEAFF.

The J gene is TRBJ1-6, the V gene TRBV7-9; no clear D. The CDR3 loop spans 13 amino acids. Per germline, CDR1 SEHNR and CDR2 FQNEAQ (reference sequence). The V gene lost 5 bases and the J gene lost 6 bases, with 8 bases spanning the gap. CDR3 sequence: CASSPSVNSPLHF. The CDR3 DNA sequence: TGTGCCAGCAGCCCGTCGGTTAATTCACCCCTCCACTTT.

V gene TRBV30 combines with J gene TRBJ2-1; D uncertain. The CDR3 runs to 13 residues. Deletions cut 3 bases from V and 1 base from J, with 7 bases between. Germline CDR1 and CDR2: GTSNPN and SVGIG (reference sequence). For the CDR3, the DNA is TGTGCCTGGAGAACAGATTCCTACAATGAGCAGTTCTTC. It yields the protein CAWRTDSYNEQFF.

V gene TRBV19 combines with J gene TRBJ1-2, with D maybe TRBD1 (6 bases). Germline V gene sequence: CDR1 LNHDA, CDR2 SQIVND (reference sequence). This CDR3 contains 15 residues. V lost 4 bases and J 4 bases, leaving 16 bases between the germline ends. CDR3 DNA sequence: TGTGCCAGTAGTACAACAGGGAGTAGTGTCTATGGCTACACCTTC. The encoded protein is CASSTTGSSVYGYTF.

The rearrangement joins TRBV25-1 to TRBJ1-6; unclear D gene. Trimming took off 2 bases at V and 9 bases at J, with 11 bases between the two ends. The germline CDR1 and CDR2 sequences are MGHDK and SYGVNS. The CDR3 length is 14 residues. The CDR3 DNA is TGTGCCAGCAGTGAAACAGCAAACCCTTCACCCCTCCACTTT. Translation gives CASSETANPSPLHF.

This rearrangement joins TRBV9 to TRBJ2-2; 7 nucleotides agree with TRBD1. Per the germline V gene, CDR1 is SGDLS and CDR2 is YYNGEE. This CDR3 has 18 amino acids. Unmatched junction bases numbered 14, after V lost 2 bases and J lost 4 bases. The DNA of the CDR3 is TGTGCCAGCAGCGTCAGGGGGTCCTTTGACAGCCCCACCGGGGAGCTGTTTTTT. Translated: CASSVRGSFDSPTGELFF.

Written as DNA, the CDR3 is TGTGCCACCAGCAGAGGGGACAGGGATGGTGAAAAACTGTTTTTT. It yields the protein CATSRGDRDGEKLFF. The rearrangement joins TRBV15 to TRBJ1-4; the match to TRBD1 covers 9 bases. Unmatched junction bases numbered 4, after V lost 1 base and J lost 7 bases. The germline CDR1 and CDR2 sequences are LNHNV and YYDKDF (reference sequence). This CDR3 region has 15 residues.

The chain links TRBV5-4 to TRBJ2-7, with D unresolved. The CDR3 spans 14 residues. V was cut by 4 bases and J by 0 bases, with 11 bases left in between. Germline assignment: CDR1 SGHNT and CDR2 YYREEE (reference sequence). The CDR3 DNA reads TGTGCCAGCAGCCCTTCACAGAGCTCCTACGAGCAGTACTTC. This gives the protein CASSPSQSSYEQYF.

This clone was detected only a few times. The chain couples TRBV5-6 to TRBJ1-6; 8 bases match TRBD1. J gave up 8 bases and V 0 bases, and 1 base lay outside the gene matches. CDR1 is SGHDT, CDR2 YYEEEE, per germline. CDR3 length: 14 residues. The CDR3 spells CASSLGTGHSPLHF. The CDR3 DNA reads as TGTGCCAGCAGCTTGGGGACAGGGCATTCACCCCTCCACTTT.

The chain combines TRBV18 with TRBJ2-2; 12 bases fit TRBD1. The germline V gene encodes CDR1 KGHSH and CDR2 LQKENI. Trimming at V came to 3 bases and at J to 5 bases, leaving 10 bases not matched to a gene. This CDR3 is 18 amino acids long. The CDR3 loop is CASSPSPGQGARTGELFF. For the CDR3, the DNA is TGTGCCAGCTCACCCTCACCGGGACAGGGGGCGCGGACCGGGGAGCTGTTTTTT.

This clone appeared a few times. The chain uses TRBV6-5 and TRBJ2-1; 7 bases are shared with TRBD1. The V and J ends lost 6 bases and 3 bases, in that order; junction bases with no gene match: 8. Germline-derived CDR1 and CDR2 are MNHEY and SVGAGI. CDR3 size: 15 residues. The CDR3 region has the DNA TGTGCCAGCAGCCAAACACAGGGGCGCTACAATGAGCAGTTCTTC. Amino acids: CASSQTQGRYNEQFF.

This clone was recorded a few times. The chain employs TRBV9 and TRBJ1-1, with D tentatively TRBD1 (6 bases). The V gene lost 0 bases and the J gene lost 3 bases, with 15 bases spanning the gap. Germline CDR1 SGDLS, CDR2 YYNGEE. CDR3 length: 16 residues. The CDR3 coding sequence is TGTGCCAGCAGCGTAGGAACAGGGAGTGGGTACACTGAAGCTTTCTTT. It yields the protein CASSVGTGSGYTEAFF.

V usage is TRBV5-4 and J usage is TRBJ1-3, with D possibly TRBD1 on 5 matching bases. In germline, CDR1 is SGHNT, CDR2 YYREEE (reference sequence). CDR3 length: 17 amino acids. Deletions cut 5 bases from V and 0 bases from J, with 18 bases between. This CDR3 reads CASSSPAQVSSGNTIYF. The CDR3, as DNA: TGTGCCAGCAGTTCCCCGGCACAGGTGTCCTCTGGAAACACCATATATTTT.